The T cell receptor beta chain described here comes from a study of blood T cell repertoires in COVID-19. Clones were sequenced by immunoSEQ multiplex PCR, and TCRdb holds only the in-frame ones, with some missing. The data contain 68,000 or so clones, 85% to 90% of them singletons. This receptor was identified in a man in his fifties with acute or convalescent COVID-19. What was sequenced was peripheral blood.

The CDR3 DNA reads TGTGCCAGTAGTATAACGGATCAGCCCCAGCATTTT. As protein: CASSITDQPQHF. The chain recombines TRBV19 with TRBJ1-5; D is unresolved. This CDR3 contains 12 residues. Germline V gene data show CDR1 as LNHDA and CDR2 as SQIVND (reference sequence). V was clipped by 2 bases and J by 5 bases, with 4 bases between them.